This TCR beta chain was observed in a study of T cells in localized non-small cell lung cancer. Study outcomes and limitations: Appearances in adjacent lung were noted for a median 57 of the top 100 tumor clones. The study found T cell clonality highest in uninvolved adjacent lung, above tumor.

V gave up 9 bases and J gave up 3 bases, with 17 bases separating them. This CDR3 spans 14 amino acids. CDR1 and CDR2 (germline): MNHEY, SMNVEV (reference sequence). In regard to this clone: Its antigen is undetermined.

Clones were read by immunoSEQ multiplex PCR, and TCRdb kept only the in-frame ones, dropping some. In the table there are around 40,000 clones, approximately 83% of which are singletons. This TCR came from a man aged 40 to 70 with stage I lung adenocarcinoma. The sequenced sample was peripheral blood, obtained before any cancer treatment. The chain combines TRBV27 with TRBJ1-2; no clear D gene. The CDR3 coding sequence is TGTGCCAGTCGAGGCGGCTCCTCACACTATGGCTACACCTTC. Protein product: CASRGGSSHYGYTF.